This is a list of T cell receptor beta chains from one sample in a study of post-analysis software for immune sequencing data. TCRdb re-called the PCR reads through MiXCR, storing one row per CDR3 protein. The repertoire has 700,000 to 900,000 distinct CDR3 sequences, under 60% of them found once; the top ten carry 4.9%. Sequenced material: blood. Every receptor here comes from a girl under 18 with multiple sclerosis. The CDR3 runs from the conserved cysteine through the conserved F or W. Fields, in order: D gene, J gene, clone size, V gene, CDR3 DNA, CDR3 protein. The D gene is left open where the match is weak. Clone size is shown for a subset of rows, as once, few, many or a class of expanded clone.

d_gene: TRBD1
j_gene: TRBJ1-1
abundance: few
v_gene: TRBV5-1
CDR3nt: TGCGCCAGCAACACCGGACAGGGTGGGACTGAAGCTTTCTTT
CDR3aa: CASNTGQGGTEAFF

d_gene: TRBD2
j_gene: TRBJ2-7
abundance: -
v_gene: TRBV20-1
CDR3nt: TGCAGTGCTATTAGGGCTAGCGGCTCCTACGAGCAGTACTTC
CDR3aa: CSAIRASGSYEQYF

d_gene: -
j_gene: TRBJ1-1
abundance: -
v_gene: TRBV6-6
CDR3nt: TGTGCCAGCAGCCCCGGGGGGGGTCTCTTGAACACTGAAGCTTTCTTT
CDR3aa: CASSPGGGLLNTEAFF

d_gene: TRBD1
j_gene: TRBJ2-6
abundance: -
v_gene: TRBV7-9
CDR3nt: TGTGCCAGCAGCTTAGCTGGGTCAGGGGGTTCTGCTGGGGCCAACGTCCTGACTTTC
CDR3aa: CASSLAGSGGSAGANVLTF

d_gene: -
j_gene: TRBJ1-2
abundance: -
v_gene: TRBV27
CDR3nt: TGTGCCAGCAGTGTGGCCGCGGGGGTCTATGGCTACACCTTC
CDR3aa: CASSVAAGVYGYTF

d_gene: TRBD1
j_gene: TRBJ2-7
abundance: few
v_gene: TRBV5-1
CDR3nt: TGCGCCAGCAGCTCCGGCTCAGGGGGCGAGCAGTACTTC
CDR3aa: CASSSGSGGEQYF

d_gene: TRBD2
j_gene: TRBJ2-1
abundance: once
v_gene: TRBV10-3
CDR3nt: TGTGCCATCAGTGATGGAGATAGCGGGAGCCTTAACAATGAGCAGTTCTTC
CDR3aa: CAISDGDSGSLNNEQFF

d_gene: TRBD1
j_gene: TRBJ2-5
abundance: -
v_gene: TRBV7-3
CDR3nt: TGTGCCAGCAGCCCCGGGACAGGGTACGGAGAGACCCAGTACTTC
CDR3aa: CASSPGTGYGETQYF

d_gene: -
j_gene: TRBJ1-2
abundance: -
v_gene: TRBV29-1
CDR3nt: TGCAGCGTTGAGAGGGGGACGGTGATAAACTATGGCTACACCTTC
CDR3aa: CSVERGTVINYGYTF

d_gene: -
j_gene: TRBJ1-2
abundance: few
v_gene: TRBV25-1
CDR3nt: TGTGCCAGCAGTGATGACTATGGCTACACCTTC
CDR3aa: CASSDDYGYTF

d_gene: -
j_gene: TRBJ2-7
abundance: few
v_gene: TRBV28
CDR3nt: TGTGCCAGCAGTTTAAGAGGGTCCCACGAGCAGTACTTC
CDR3aa: CASSLRGSHEQYF

d_gene: -
j_gene: TRBJ2-7
abundance: -
v_gene: TRBV11-2
CDR3nt: TGTGCCAGCAGCCGAATGACCTACGAGCAGTACTTC
CDR3aa: CASSRMTYEQYF

d_gene: -
j_gene: TRBJ2-3
abundance: -
v_gene: TRBV4-3
CDR3nt: TGCGCCAGCAGCCAAGAATGGGGGGAGACAGATACGCAGTATTTT
CDR3aa: CASSQEWGETDTQYF

d_gene: TRBD2
j_gene: TRBJ2-1
abundance: -
v_gene: TRBV10-3
CDR3nt: TGTGCCATCAGTGTTGGCCCGGGACTAGCGGGAAACAATGAGCAGTTCTTC
CDR3aa: CAISVGPGLAGNNEQFF

d_gene: TRBD2
j_gene: TRBJ2-3
abundance: few
v_gene: TRBV2
CDR3nt: TGTGCCACCCAGGCGGCGGGAGGCCCAATTAGCACAGATACGCAGTATTTT
CDR3aa: CATQAAGGPISTDTQYF

d_gene: -
j_gene: TRBJ1-5
abundance: -
v_gene: TRBV4-3
CDR3nt: TGCGCCAGCAGCCAAGATGGGGAGCCCAATCAGCCCCAGCATTTT
CDR3aa: CASSQDGEPNQPQHF

d_gene: TRBD1
j_gene: TRBJ2-3
abundance: -
v_gene: TRBV9
CDR3nt: TGTGCCAGCAGCGTAGGCGGGACAGGGTTCCCAGATACGCAGTATTTT
CDR3aa: CASSVGGTGFPDTQYF

d_gene: -
j_gene: TRBJ2-1
abundance: -
v_gene: TRBV10-3
CDR3nt: TGTGCCATCAGGGGGGACAATGAGCAGTTCTTC
CDR3aa: CAIRGDNEQFF

d_gene: TRBD1
j_gene: TRBJ1-6
abundance: -
v_gene: TRBV5-1
CDR3nt: TGCGCCAGCAGCTTGGGTACGACAGGGGTCAATTCACCCCTCCACTTT
CDR3aa: CASSLGTTGVNSPLHF

d_gene: -
j_gene: TRBJ2-3
abundance: few
v_gene: TRBV5-1
CDR3nt: TGCGCCAGCAGCTTGGATGGGAGCGTTAGCACAGATACGCAGTATTTT
CDR3aa: CASSLDGSVSTDTQYF

d_gene: TRBD1
j_gene: TRBJ2-7
abundance: -
v_gene: TRBV12-3/TRBV12-4
CDR3nt: TGTGCCAGCACCCACTCCGGGACAGGTCCCCACGAGCAGTACTTC
CDR3aa: CASTHSGTGPHEQYF

d_gene: -
j_gene: TRBJ1-2
abundance: -
v_gene: TRBV6-6
CDR3nt: TGTGCCAGCGTCTCCGGCTTGGACAAGGGCTACACCTTC
CDR3aa: CASVSGLDKGYTF

d_gene: -
j_gene: TRBJ2-5
abundance: once
v_gene: TRBV10-3
CDR3nt: TGTGCCATCAGTGGCCACCAAGAGACCCAGTACTTC
CDR3aa: CAISGHQETQYF

d_gene: -
j_gene: TRBJ2-3
abundance: -
v_gene: TRBV5-1
CDR3nt: TGCGCCAGCAGCTTTGGACGCCGATCTAGCACAGATACGCAGTATTTT
CDR3aa: CASSFGRRSSTDTQYF

d_gene: TRBD2
j_gene: TRBJ2-1
abundance: -
v_gene: TRBV5-1
CDR3nt: TGCGCCAGCAGCTCGGGACTAGCGGACAACAATGAGCAGTTCTTC
CDR3aa: CASSSGLADNNEQFF

d_gene: TRBD1
j_gene: TRBJ2-1
abundance: once
v_gene: TRBV14
CDR3nt: TGTGCCAGCAGCCATGAAAATTCCGGGACAGTGAGGGCCAATTTCGGATACACTGAGCAGTTCTTC
CDR3aa: CASSHENSGTVRANFGYTEQFF

d_gene: -
j_gene: TRBJ1-1
abundance: -
v_gene: TRBV4-2
CDR3nt: TGTGCCAGCAGCCCCGCACCGGGGACTGAAGCTTTCTTT
CDR3aa: CASSPAPGTEAFF

d_gene: -
j_gene: TRBJ2-7
abundance: many
v_gene: TRBV29-1
CDR3nt: TGCAGCGTTTATACCCTGGGGCCTACGGAGCAGTACTTC
CDR3aa: CSVYTLGPTEQYF

d_gene: -
j_gene: TRBJ1-2
abundance: -
v_gene: TRBV4-2
CDR3nt: TGTGCCAGCAGCAGGAAGGACGTTAACTATGGCTACACCTTC
CDR3aa: CASSRKDVNYGYTF

d_gene: TRBD2
j_gene: TRBJ2-1
abundance: -
v_gene: TRBV4-2
CDR3nt: TGTGCCAGCAGCCAAGACCCGAGCGGGATCTTGGATGAGCAGTTCTTC
CDR3aa: CASSQDPSGILDEQFF

d_gene: TRBD2
j_gene: TRBJ2-4
abundance: few
v_gene: TRBV7-8
CDR3nt: TGTGCCAGCAGCTCCCTACAGAGAACCCCGGGACTAGCGGGACTAGCCAAAAACATTCAGTACTTC
CDR3aa: CASSSLQRTPGLAGLAKNIQYF

d_gene: -
j_gene: TRBJ2-7
abundance: -
v_gene: TRBV6-1
CDR3nt: TGTGCCACGGCTGAGGGGTGGTTCTACGAGCAGTACTTC
CDR3aa: CATAEGWFYEQYF

d_gene: -
j_gene: TRBJ1-2
abundance: few
v_gene: TRBV5-4
CDR3nt: TGTGCCAGCAGCAAAGAGGACAGCCACTATGGCTACACCTTC
CDR3aa: CASSKEDSHYGYTF

d_gene: -
j_gene: TRBJ1-5
abundance: -
v_gene: TRBV2
CDR3nt: TGTGCCAGCAGGGACGGGGGCAATCAGCCCCAGCATTTT
CDR3aa: CASRDGGNQPQHF

d_gene: -
j_gene: TRBJ1-1
abundance: -
v_gene: TRBV7-8
CDR3nt: TGTGCCAGCAGCCCGGAGGCGGCTGGCACTGAAGCTTTCTTT
CDR3aa: CASSPEAAGTEAFF

d_gene: -
j_gene: TRBJ1-4
abundance: few
v_gene: TRBV4-3
CDR3nt: TGCGCCAGCAGCCAAGATCAGGGGTGGGGTGAAAAACTGTTTTTT
CDR3aa: CASSQDQGWGEKLFF

d_gene: TRBD2
j_gene: TRBJ2-7
abundance: -
v_gene: TRBV29-1
CDR3nt: TGCAGCGTAATAGCGGGTCCCTACGAGCAGTACTTC
CDR3aa: CSVIAGPYEQYF

d_gene: -
j_gene: TRBJ2-7
abundance: -
v_gene: TRBV5-1
CDR3nt: TGCGCCAGCAGCAAAGGTACAGCGCCCGAGCAGTACTTC
CDR3aa: CASSKGTAPEQYF

d_gene: TRBD1
j_gene: TRBJ2-1
abundance: -
v_gene: TRBV29-1
CDR3nt: TGCAGCGTTCCCGCGATACAGGGGGCAGCCTCGGGGAATGAGCAGTTCTTC
CDR3aa: CSVPAIQGAASGNEQFF

d_gene: TRBD1
j_gene: TRBJ1-2
abundance: few
v_gene: TRBV19
CDR3nt: TGTGCCAGTACCGACAGGGGCCGCTCAACCCGCTATGGCTACACCTTC
CDR3aa: CASTDRGRSTRYGYTF

d_gene: -
j_gene: TRBJ2-1
abundance: -
v_gene: TRBV29-1
CDR3nt: TGCAGCGTACTTAGAGAGGGCAATGAGCAGTTCTTC
CDR3aa: CSVLREGNEQFF

d_gene: -
j_gene: TRBJ2-1
abundance: -
v_gene: TRBV7-9
CDR3nt: TGTGCCAGCAGCAAAAGGGGCGGGGCGGGAGAGCAGTTCTTC
CDR3aa: CASSKRGGAGEQFF

d_gene: -
j_gene: TRBJ1-2
abundance: -
v_gene: TRBV28
CDR3nt: TGTGCCAGCAGACCAACGGAGAGGGTTTATGGCTACACCTTC
CDR3aa: CASRPTERVYGYTF